A single T cell receptor (beta chain) is shown here with its context. The data were obtained in a study of blood T cell repertoires in COVID-19. As for the study in general: Some COVID-19 samples were acute and others convalescent; all came from the United States, Italy and Spain. In each case, the material was cDNA or gDNA derived from T cells, B-cell-depleted T cells, or PBMCs.

In the original processing: By means of reference gene primer amplification, nucleated cell counts were estimated. Assay used: immunoSEQ multiplex PCR; TCRdb lists only in-frame clones, some missing. For V, J and clone size, that table is used; D and trimming come from the DNA. The sample includes around 64,000 clones, over 75% seen only once; the top ten take roughly 11%. V was pared by 3 bases and J by 1 base, with 15 bases between. CDR3 length equals 16 residues. CDR1 is LNHDA, CDR2 SQIVND, per germline (reference sequence). The chain carries TRBV19 and TRBJ1-1, with a weak D call TRBD1 (5 bases). Sequences were obtained from peripheral blood. This TCR came from a woman between 18 and 30 years old with acute or convalescent COVID-19. The CDR3 nucleotides are TGTGCCAGTAGTATTTCAGGGCCCAACGCGAACACTGAAGCTTTCTTT. It specifies CASSISGPNANTEAFF.